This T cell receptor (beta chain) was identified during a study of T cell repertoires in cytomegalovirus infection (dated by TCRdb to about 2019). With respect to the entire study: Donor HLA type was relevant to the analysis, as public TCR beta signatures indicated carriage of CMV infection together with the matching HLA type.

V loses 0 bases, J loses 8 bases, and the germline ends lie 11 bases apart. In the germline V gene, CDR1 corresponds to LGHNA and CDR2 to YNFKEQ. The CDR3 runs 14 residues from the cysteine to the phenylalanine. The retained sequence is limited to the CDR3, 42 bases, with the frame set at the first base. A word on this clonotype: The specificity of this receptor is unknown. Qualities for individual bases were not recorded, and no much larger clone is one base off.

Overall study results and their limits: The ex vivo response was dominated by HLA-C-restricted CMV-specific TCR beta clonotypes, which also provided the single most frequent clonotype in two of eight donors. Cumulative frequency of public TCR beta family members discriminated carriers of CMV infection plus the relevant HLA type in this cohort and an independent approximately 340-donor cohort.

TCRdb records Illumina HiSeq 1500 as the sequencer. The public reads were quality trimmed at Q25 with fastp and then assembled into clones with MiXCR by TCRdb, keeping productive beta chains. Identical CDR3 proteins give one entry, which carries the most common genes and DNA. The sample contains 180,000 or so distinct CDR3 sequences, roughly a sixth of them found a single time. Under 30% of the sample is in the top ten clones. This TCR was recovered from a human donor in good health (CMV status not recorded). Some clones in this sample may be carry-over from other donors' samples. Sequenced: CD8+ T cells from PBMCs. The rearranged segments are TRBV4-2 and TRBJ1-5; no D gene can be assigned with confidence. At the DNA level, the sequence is TGTGCCAGCAGCCAAGAGGGCGTCGGGAAGCCCCAGCATTTT. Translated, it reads CASSQEGVGKPQHF.